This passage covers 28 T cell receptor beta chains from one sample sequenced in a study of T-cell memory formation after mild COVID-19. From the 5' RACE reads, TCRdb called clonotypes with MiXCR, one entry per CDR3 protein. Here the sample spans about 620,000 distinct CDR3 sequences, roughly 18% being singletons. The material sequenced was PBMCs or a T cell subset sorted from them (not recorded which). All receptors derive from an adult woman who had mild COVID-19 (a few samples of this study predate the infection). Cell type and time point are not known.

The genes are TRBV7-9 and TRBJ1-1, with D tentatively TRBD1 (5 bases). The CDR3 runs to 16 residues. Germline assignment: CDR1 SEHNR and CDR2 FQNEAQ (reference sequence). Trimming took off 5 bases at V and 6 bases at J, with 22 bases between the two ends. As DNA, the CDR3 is TGTGCCAGCAGCCCAGTTTCGCACCAGATGGGGGCTGAAGCTTTCTTT. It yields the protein CASSPVSHQMGAEAFF.

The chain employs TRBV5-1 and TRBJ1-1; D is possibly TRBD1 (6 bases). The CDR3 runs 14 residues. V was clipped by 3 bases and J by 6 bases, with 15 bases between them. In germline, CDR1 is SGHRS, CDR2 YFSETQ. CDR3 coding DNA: TGCGCCAGCAGCTCGACAGCCGGGGGGCCTGAAGCTTTCTTT. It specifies CASSSTAGGPEAFF.

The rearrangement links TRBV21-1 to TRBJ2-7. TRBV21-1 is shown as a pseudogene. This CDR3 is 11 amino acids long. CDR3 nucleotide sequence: TGTGCCAGCAGCAAGATTCACGAGCAGTACTTC. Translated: CASSKIHEQYF.

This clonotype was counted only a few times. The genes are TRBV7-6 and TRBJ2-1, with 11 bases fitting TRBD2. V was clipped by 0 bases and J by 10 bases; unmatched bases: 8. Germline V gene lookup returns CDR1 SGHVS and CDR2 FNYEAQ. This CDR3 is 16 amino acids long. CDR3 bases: TGTGCCAGCAGCTTAGCGGAACTAGCGGGGGTCGGGGAGCAGTTCTTC. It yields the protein CASSLAELAGVGEQFF. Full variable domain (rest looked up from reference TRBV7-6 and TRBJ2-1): GAGVSQSPRYKVTKRGQDVALRCDPISGHVSLYWYRQALGQGPEFLTYFNYEAQQDKSGLPNDRFSAERPEGSISTLTIQRTEQRDSAMYRCASSLAELAGVGEQFFGPGTRLTVL.

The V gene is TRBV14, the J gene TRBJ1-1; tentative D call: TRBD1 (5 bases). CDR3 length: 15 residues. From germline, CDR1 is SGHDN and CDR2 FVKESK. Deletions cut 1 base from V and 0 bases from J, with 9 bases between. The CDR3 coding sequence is TGTGCCAGCAGCCAAGGTACAGGTTTGAACACTGAAGCTTTCTTT. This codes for CASSQGTGLNTEAFF. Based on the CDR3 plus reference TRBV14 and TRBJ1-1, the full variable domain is EAGVTQFPSHSVIEKGQTVTLRCDPISGHDNLYWYRRVMGKEIKFLLHFVKESKQDESGMPNNRFLAERTGGTYSTLKVQPAELEDSGVYFCASSQGTGLNTEAFFGQGTRLTVV.

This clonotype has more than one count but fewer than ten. CDR3 region: CASSHKTAAEETQYF. The DNA for the CDR3 is TGTGCCAGCAGCCATAAAACGGCAGCGGAAGAGACCCAGTACTTC. V is TRBV21-1 and J is TRBJ2-5; TRBD2 was called by the table and not checked on the DNA. TRBV21-1 is an annotated pseudogene. The CDR3 extends over 15 amino acids.

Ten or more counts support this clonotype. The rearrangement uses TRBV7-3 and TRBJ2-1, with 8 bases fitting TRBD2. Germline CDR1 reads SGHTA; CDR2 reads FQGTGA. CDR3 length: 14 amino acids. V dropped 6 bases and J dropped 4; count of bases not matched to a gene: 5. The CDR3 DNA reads TGTGCCAGCAGTCCAGCGGGAGCGTACAATGAGCAGTTCTTC. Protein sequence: CASSPAGAYNEQFF.

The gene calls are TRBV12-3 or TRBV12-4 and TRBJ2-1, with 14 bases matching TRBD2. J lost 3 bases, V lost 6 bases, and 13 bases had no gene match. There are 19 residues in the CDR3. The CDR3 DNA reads TGTGCCAGCAGCTTTTCTCGACTAGCGGGAGGGGGGCACTACAATGAGCAGTTCTTC. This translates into CASSFSRLAGGGHYNEQFF.

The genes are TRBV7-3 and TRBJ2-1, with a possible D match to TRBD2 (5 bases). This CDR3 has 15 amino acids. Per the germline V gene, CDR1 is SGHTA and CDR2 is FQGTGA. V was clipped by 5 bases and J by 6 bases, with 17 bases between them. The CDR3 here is CASSPRVAGVNEQFF. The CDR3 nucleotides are TGTGCCAGCAGCCCAAGGGTAGCCGGGGTCAATGAGCAGTTCTTC.

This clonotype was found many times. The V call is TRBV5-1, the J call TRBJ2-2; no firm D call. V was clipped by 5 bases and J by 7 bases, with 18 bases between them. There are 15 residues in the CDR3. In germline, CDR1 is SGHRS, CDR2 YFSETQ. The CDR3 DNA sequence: TGCGCCAGCAGTCCCCACCTACCAAATGACGGGGAGCTGTTTTTT. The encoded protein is CASSPHLPNDGELFF.

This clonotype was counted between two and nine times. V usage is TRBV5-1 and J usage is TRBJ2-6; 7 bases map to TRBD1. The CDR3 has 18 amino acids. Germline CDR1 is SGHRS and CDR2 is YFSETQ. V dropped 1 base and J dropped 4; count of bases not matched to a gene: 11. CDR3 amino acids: CASSLRGQGTGGANVLTF. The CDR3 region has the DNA TGCGCCAGCAGCTTGAGGGGGCAGGGAACAGGCGGGGCCAACGTCCTGACTTTC.

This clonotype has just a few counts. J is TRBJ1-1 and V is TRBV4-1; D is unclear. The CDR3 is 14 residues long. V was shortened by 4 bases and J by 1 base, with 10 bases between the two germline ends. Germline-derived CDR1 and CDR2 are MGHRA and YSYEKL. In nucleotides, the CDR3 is TGCGCCAGCAGCCTGGGGTGGGCGAACACTGAAGCTTTCTTT. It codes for CASSLGWANTEAFF.

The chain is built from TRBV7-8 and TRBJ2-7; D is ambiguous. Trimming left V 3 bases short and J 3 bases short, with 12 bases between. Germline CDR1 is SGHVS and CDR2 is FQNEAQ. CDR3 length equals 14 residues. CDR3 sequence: CASSFVQTLYEQYF. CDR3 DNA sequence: TGTGCCAGCAGCTTCGTACAGACCCTCTACGAGCAGTACTTC.

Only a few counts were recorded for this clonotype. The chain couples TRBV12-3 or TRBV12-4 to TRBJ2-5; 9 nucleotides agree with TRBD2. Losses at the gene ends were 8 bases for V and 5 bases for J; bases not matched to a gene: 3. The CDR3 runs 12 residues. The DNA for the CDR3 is TGTGCCAGCCTTGCGGGAGGGGAGACCCAGTACTTC. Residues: CASLAGGETQYF.

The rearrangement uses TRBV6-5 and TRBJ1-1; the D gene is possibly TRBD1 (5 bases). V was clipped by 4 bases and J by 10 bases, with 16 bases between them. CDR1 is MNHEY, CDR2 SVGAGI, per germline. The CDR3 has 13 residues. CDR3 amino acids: CASSSRSGVVAFF. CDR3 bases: TGTGCCAGCAGTTCCCGGTCGGGGGTGGTAGCTTTCTTT.

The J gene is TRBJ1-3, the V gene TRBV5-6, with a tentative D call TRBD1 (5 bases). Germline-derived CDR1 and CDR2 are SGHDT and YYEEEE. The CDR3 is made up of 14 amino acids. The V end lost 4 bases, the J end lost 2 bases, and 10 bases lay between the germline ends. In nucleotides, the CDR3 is TGTGCCAGCAGCCGGGACTTGACTGGAAACACCATATATTTT. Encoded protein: CASSRDLTGNTIYF.

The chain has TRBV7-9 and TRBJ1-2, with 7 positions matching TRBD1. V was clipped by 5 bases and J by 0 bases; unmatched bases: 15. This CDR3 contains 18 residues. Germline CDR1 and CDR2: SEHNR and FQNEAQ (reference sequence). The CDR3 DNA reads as TGTGCCAGCAGCCCACCCCAGGGGGGCGATCCTTCTAACTATGGCTACACCTTC. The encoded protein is CASSPPQGGDPSNYGYTF.

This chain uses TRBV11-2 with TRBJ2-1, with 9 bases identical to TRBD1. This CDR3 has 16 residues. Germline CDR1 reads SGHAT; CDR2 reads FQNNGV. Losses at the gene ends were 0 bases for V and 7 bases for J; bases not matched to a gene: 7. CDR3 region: CASSLDEDRGLNEQFF. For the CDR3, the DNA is TGTGCCAGCAGCTTAGATGAGGACAGGGGCCTAAATGAGCAGTTCTTC.

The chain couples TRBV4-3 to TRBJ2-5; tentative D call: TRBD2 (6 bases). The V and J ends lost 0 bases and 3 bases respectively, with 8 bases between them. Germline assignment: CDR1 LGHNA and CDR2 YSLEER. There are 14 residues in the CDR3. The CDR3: CASSQESSEETQYF. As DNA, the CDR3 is TGCGCCAGCAGCCAAGAATCTAGCGAAGAGACCCAGTACTTC.

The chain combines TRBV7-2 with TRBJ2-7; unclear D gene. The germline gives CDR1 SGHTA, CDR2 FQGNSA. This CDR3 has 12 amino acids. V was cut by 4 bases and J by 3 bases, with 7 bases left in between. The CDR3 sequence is CASSSSYYEQYF. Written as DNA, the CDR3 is TGTGCCAGCAGCTCGAGCTACTACGAGCAGTACTTC.

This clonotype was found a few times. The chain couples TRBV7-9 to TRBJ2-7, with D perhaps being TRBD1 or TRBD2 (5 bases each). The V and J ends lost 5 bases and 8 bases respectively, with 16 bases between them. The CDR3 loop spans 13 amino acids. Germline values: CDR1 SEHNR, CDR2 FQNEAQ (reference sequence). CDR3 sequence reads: CASSPPWGSKQYF. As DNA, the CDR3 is TGTGCCAGCAGCCCACCTTGGGGGAGTAAGCAGTACTTC.

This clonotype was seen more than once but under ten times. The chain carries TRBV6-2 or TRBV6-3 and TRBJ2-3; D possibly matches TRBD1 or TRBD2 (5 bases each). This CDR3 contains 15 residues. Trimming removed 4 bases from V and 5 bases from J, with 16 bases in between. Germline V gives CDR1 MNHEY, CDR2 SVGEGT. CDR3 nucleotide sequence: TGTGCCAGCAGTTCCCTCCCATGGGGGAAAGATACGCAGTATTTT. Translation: CASSSLPWGKDTQYF.

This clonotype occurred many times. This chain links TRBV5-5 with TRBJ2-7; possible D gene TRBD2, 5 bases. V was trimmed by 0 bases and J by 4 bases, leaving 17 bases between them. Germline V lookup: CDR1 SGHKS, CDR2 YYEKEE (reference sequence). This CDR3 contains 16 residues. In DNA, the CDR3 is TGTGCCAGCAGCTTGGCGGCGGCCACACGGGGATACGAGCAGTACTTC. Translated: CASSLAAATRGYEQYF.

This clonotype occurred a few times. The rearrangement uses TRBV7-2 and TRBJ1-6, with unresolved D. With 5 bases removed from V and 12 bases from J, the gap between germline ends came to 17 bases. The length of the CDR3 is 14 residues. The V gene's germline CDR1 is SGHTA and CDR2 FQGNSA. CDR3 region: CASSRSPEVGPLHF. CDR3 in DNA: TGTGCCAGCAGCCGATCCCCCGAAGTTGGACCCCTCCACTTT.

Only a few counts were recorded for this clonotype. Written as DNA, the CDR3 is TGCAGCGTGGGGGTGGCCCTCTACAATGAGCAGTTCTTC. It translates to CSVGVALYNEQFF. The chain uses TRBV29-1 and TRBJ2-1; D could derive from TRBD1 or TRBD2 (5 bases each). Trimming shortened V by 6 bases and J by 3 bases, and 12 bases separated the two germline ends. Germline loops: CDR1 SQVTM, CDR2 ANQGSEA. This CDR3 contains 13 residues.

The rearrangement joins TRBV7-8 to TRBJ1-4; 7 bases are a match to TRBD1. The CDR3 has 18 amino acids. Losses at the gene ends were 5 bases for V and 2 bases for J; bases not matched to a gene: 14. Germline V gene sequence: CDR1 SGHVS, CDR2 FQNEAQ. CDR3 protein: CASSPRGKGRLTNEKLFF. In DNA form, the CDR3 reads TGTGCCAGCAGCCCCAGGGGGAAGGGGCGACTTACTAATGAAAAACTGTTTTTT. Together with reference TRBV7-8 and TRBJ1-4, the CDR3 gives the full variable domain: GAGVSQSPRYKVAKRGQDVALRCDPISGHVSLFWYQQALGQGPEFLTYFQNEAQLDKSGLPSDRFFAERPEGSVSTLKIQRTQQEDSAVYLCASSPRGKGRLTNEKLFFGSGTQLSVL.

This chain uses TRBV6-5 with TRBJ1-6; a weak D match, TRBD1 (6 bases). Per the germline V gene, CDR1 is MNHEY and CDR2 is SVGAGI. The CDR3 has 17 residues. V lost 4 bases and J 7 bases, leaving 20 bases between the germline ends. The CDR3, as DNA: TGTGCCAGCAGTTCCTTCCCCTCACAGGGCTGGAATTCACCCCTCCACTTT. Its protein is CASSSFPSQGWNSPLHF.

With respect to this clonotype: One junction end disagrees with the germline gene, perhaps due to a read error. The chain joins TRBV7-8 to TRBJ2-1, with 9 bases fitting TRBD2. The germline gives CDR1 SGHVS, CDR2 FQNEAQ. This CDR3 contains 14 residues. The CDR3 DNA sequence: TGTGCCAGCAGATTAGCGGGAGTCTCCGATGAGCAGTTCTTC. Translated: CASRLAGVSDEQFF.